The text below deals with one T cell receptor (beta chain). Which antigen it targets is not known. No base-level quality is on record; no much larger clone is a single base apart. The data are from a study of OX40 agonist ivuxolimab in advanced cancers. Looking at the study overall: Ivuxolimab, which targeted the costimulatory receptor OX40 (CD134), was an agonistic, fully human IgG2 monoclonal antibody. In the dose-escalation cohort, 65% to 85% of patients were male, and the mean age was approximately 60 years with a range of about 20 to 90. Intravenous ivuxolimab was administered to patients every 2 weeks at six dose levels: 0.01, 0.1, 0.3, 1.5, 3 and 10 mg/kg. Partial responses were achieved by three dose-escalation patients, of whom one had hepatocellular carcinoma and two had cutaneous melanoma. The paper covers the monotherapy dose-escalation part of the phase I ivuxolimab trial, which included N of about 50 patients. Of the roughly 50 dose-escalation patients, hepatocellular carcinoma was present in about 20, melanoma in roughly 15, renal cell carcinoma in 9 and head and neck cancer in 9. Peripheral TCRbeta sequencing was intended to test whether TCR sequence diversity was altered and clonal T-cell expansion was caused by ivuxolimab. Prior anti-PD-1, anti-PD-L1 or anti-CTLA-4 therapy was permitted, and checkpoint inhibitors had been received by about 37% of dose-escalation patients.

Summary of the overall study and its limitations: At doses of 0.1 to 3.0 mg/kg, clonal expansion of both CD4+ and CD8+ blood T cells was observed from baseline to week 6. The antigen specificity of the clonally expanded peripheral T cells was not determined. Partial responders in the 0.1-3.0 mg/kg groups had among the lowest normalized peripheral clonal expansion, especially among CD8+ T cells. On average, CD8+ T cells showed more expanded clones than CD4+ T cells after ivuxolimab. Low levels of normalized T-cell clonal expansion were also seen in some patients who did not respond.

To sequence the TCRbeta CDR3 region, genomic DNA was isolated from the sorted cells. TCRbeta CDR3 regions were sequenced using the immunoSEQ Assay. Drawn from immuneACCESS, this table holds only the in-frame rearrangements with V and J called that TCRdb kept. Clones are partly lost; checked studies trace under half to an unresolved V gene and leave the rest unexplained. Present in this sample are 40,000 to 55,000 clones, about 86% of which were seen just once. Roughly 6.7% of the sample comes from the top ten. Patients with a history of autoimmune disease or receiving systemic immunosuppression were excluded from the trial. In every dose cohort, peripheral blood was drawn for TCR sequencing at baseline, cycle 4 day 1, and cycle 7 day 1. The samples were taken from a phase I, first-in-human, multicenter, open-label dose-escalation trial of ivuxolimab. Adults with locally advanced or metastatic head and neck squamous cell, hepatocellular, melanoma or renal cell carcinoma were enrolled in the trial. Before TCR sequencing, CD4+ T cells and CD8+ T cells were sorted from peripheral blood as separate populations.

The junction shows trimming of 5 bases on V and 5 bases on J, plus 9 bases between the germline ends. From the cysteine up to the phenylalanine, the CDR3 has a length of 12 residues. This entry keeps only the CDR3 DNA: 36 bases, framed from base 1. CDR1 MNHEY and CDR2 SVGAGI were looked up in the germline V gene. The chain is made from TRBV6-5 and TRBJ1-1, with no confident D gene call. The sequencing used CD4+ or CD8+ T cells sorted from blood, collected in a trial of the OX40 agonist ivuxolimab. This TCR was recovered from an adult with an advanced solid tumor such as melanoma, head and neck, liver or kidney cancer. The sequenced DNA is TGTGCCAGCAGTCCGTCCCGGACTGAAGCTTTCTTT. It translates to CASSPSRTEAFF.